The 26 T cell receptor beta chains below all came from one sample that was sequenced in a study of blood T cell repertoires in COVID-19. Clones were read by immunoSEQ multiplex PCR, and TCRdb kept only the in-frame ones, dropping some. The sample includes around 210,000 clones, 65% to 90% of them seen just once. The sample comprised peripheral blood. The source is a man between 50 and 59 years old with COVID-19, enrolled during active disease.

This chain links TRBV27 with TRBJ1-6; D perhaps matches TRBD1 (5 bases). The V end was cut by 6 bases, the J end by 6 bases, with 15 bases between. The length of the CDR3 is 15 residues. Germline V gene lookup returns CDR1 MNHEY and CDR2 SMNVEV (reference sequence). CDR3 residues: CASSPGGKGNSPLHF. As DNA, the CDR3 is TGTGCCAGCAGCCCCGGGGGTAAGGGTAATTCACCCCTCCACTTT.

This clone was seen more than once but under ten times. This rearrangement joins TRBV7-3 to TRBJ1-1, with 8 nucleotides matching TRBD1. CDR3 size: 14 residues. Germline V CDR1 and CDR2: SGHTA, FQGTGA. Losses at the gene ends were 1 base for V and 6 bases for J; bases not matched to a gene: 4. The CDR3 nucleotides read TGTGCCAGCAGCTTAAGCGCAGGGGGCTCTGAAGCTTTCTTT. Translation gives CASSLSAGGSEAFF.

The V call is TRBV29-1, the J call TRBJ2-1; D is possibly TRBD2 (6 bases). With 4 bases removed from V and 8 bases from J, the gap between germline ends came to 12 bases. The CDR3 is 12 amino acids. CDR1 SQVTM and CDR2 ANQGSEA come from the germline V gene. CDR3 amino acids: CSVVTSFHEQFF. The CDR3 DNA follows: TGCAGCGTTGTCACTAGCTTCCATGAGCAGTTCTTC.

The chain links TRBV28 to TRBJ2-5; a possible D gene is TRBD2 (5 bases). V lost 6 bases to trimming and J lost 5 bases, with 16 bases between them. Germline lookup yields CDR1 MDHEN and CDR2 SYDVKM. The CDR3 spans 14 residues. The DNA of the CDR3 is TGTGCCAGCAGCCCCCTCCGGGGAACCGAGACCCAGTACTTC. This translates into CASSPLRGTETQYF. The variable domain in full, with the rest retrieved from reference TRBV28 and TRBJ2-5, is DVKVTQSSRYLVKRTGEKVFLECVQDMDHENMFWYRQDPGLGLRLIYFSYDVKMKEKGDIPEGYSVSREKKERFSLILESASTNQTSMYLCASSPLRGTETQYFGPGTRLLVL.

The chain links TRBV6-5 to TRBJ1-3; D possibly corresponds to TRBD1 (6 bases). V shed 4 bases and J shed 4 bases, with 17 bases lying between them. This CDR3 has 16 residues. Per the germline V gene, CDR1 is MNHEY and CDR2 is SVGAGI. The CDR3 spells CASSLTGSFQGNTIYF. In DNA, the CDR3 is TGTGCCAGCAGTTTGACAGGATCCTTTCAAGGAAACACCATATATTTT.

The chain combines TRBV5-4 with TRBJ2-3, with a tentative D call TRBD2 (6 bases). Trimming took off 3 bases at V and 6 bases at J, with 17 bases between the two ends. Looked up from germline, CDR1 is SGHNT and CDR2 is YYREEE (reference sequence). The CDR3 is made up of 15 amino acids. The CDR3 DNA sequence: TGTGCCAGCAGCTCGGGGGATCCGGTGAGGGATACGCAGTATTTT. Translation gives CASSSGDPVRDTQYF.

This sequence joins TRBV30 and TRBJ1-2; 8 bases agree with TRBD1. Germline CDR1 reads GTSNPN; CDR2 reads SVGIG (reference sequence). The V gene end was trimmed by 4 bases and the J gene end by 2 bases; junction bases not matched to a gene: 3. This CDR3 comprises 13 residues. The CDR3 here is CAWNHRGNYGYTF. As DNA, the CDR3 is TGTGCCTGGAATCACAGGGGGAACTATGGCTACACCTTC. Combining the CDR3 with reference TRBV30 and TRBJ1-2 gives the whole variable domain SQTIHQWPATLVQPVGSPLSLECTVEGTSNPNLYWYRQAAGRGLQLLFYSVGIGQISSEVPQNLSASRPQDRQFILSSKKLLLSDSGFYLCAWNHRGNYGYTFGSGTRLTVV.

This chain connects TRBV7-6 to TRBJ2-6; possible D gene TRBD2, 5 bases. Looked up from germline, CDR1 is SGHVS and CDR2 is FNYEAQ. The CDR3 loop spans 17 amino acids. The V and J ends lost 7 bases and 4 bases respectively, with 20 bases between them. CDR3 sequence (DNA): TGTGCCAGCACCACCCCCCCGGGAAAGGTGGGGGCCAACGTCCTGACTTTC. Residues: CASTTPPGKVGANVLTF. Looking up the rest from reference TRBV7-6 and TRBJ2-6 gives the full variable domain: GAGVSQSPRYKVTKRGQDVALRCDPISGHVSLYWYRQALGQGPEFLTYFNYEAQQDKSGLPNDRFSAERPEGSISTLTIQRTEQRDSAMYRCASTTPPGKVGANVLTFGAGSRLTVL.

CDR3 residues: CASSLVGDNEQFF. DNA for the CDR3: TGTGCCAGCAGCTTGGTAGGAGACAATGAGCAGTTCTTC. The chain uses TRBV7-3 and TRBJ2-1; D is uncertain. The CDR3 consists of 13 residues. V shed 3 bases and J shed 5 bases, with 8 bases lying between them. In germline, CDR1 is SGHTA, CDR2 FQGTGA.

As to this clone: Its ends do not fully match the called genes, so a read error is possible. This chain connects TRBV7-7 to TRBJ2-2; 10 nucleotides line up with TRBD2. The germline V gene has CDR1 SSHAT and CDR2 FNYEAQ (reference sequence). The CDR3 sequence is 15 residues long. CDR3 amino acids: CASSLTSGATGELFF. CDR3 DNA sequence: TGTGCTAGCAGCTTAACTAGCGGGGCCACCGGGGAGCTGTTTTTT.

The chain couples TRBV11-2 to TRBJ2-3, with TRBD1 identical over 7 bases. The junction had 5 bases not matched to a gene; V was cut back by 5 bases and J by 3 bases. The CDR3 covers 14 residues. CDR1 is SGHAT, CDR2 FQNNGV, per germline. CDR3 protein: CASSPRDSTDTQYF. In DNA, the CDR3 is TGTGCCAGCAGCCCCCGGGACAGTACAGATACGCAGTATTTT.

The chain has TRBV7-6 and TRBJ2-5; 7 bases fit TRBD1. From germline, CDR1 is SGHVS and CDR2 FNYEAQ. The CDR3 is 14 residues long. V gave up 4 bases and J gave up 3 bases; unmatched junction bases: 5. CDR3 in amino acids: CASSSGGGKETQYF. CDR3 DNA sequence: TGTGCCAGCAGCTCAGGGGGTGGGAAAGAGACCCAGTACTTC.

This chain links TRBV7-9 with TRBJ2-5; D gene uncertain. CDR3 length equals 14 residues. Germline V lookup: CDR1 SEHNR, CDR2 FQNEAQ (reference sequence). V lost 1 base, J lost 2 bases, and 8 bases lay in between. CDR3 in amino acids: CASSLVNSQETQYF. The CDR3 DNA is TGTGCCAGCAGCTTAGTTAACAGTCAAGAGACCCAGTACTTC.

The V and J genes are TRBV18 and TRBJ2-7, with D possibly matching TRBD1 (6 bases). The CDR3 extends over 19 amino acids. Trimming shortened V by 3 bases and J by 4 bases, and 28 bases separated the two germline ends. Germline CDR1 reads KGHSH; CDR2 reads LQKENI. CDR3 sequence reads: CASSPLRQEKYSILYEQYF. CDR3 bases: TGTGCCAGCTCACCTCTCAGACAGGAGAAGTACTCGATCCTATACGAGCAGTACTTC.

V gene TRBV9 combines with J gene TRBJ2-5, with TRBD2 identical over 7 bases. J gave up 4 bases and V 0 bases, and 9 bases lay outside the gene matches. CDR1 is SGDLS and CDR2 is YYNGEE in the germline V gene. The length of the CDR3 is 16 residues. CDR3 nucleotides: TGTGCCAGCAGCGTAGTAGGAGCGGGGTCAATAGAGACCCAGTACTTC. Protein: CASSVVGAGSIETQYF.

The J gene is TRBJ2-7, the V gene TRBV4-1; D possibly corresponds to TRBD1 (6 bases). The CDR3 extends over 15 amino acids. CDR1 and CDR2 from the germline V gene are MGHRA and YSYEKL. Trimming stripped 1 base from V and 1 base from J, with 11 bases between. The CDR3 reads CASSQVPGDSYEQYF. CDR3 sequence (DNA): TGCGCCAGCAGCCAAGTGCCAGGGGATTCCTACGAGCAGTACTTC.

The rearrangement links TRBV28 to TRBJ1-6, with 9 bases matching TRBD1. CDR3 length: 18 residues. After removal of 5 bases from V and 5 bases from J, the junction contained 13 bases not matched to a gene. Germline V gene sequence: CDR1 MDHEN, CDR2 SYDVKM. The CDR3: CASSPLGQGFTHNSPLHF. The CDR3 nucleotides read TGTGCCAGCAGTCCCCTAGGACAGGGGTTTACACATAATTCACCCCTCCACTTT.

The chain joins TRBV11-3 to TRBJ2-1; D remains unclear. This CDR3 has 15 residues. Germline V gene data show CDR1 as SGHNT and CDR2 as YENEEA. Trimming cost V 1 base and J 0 bases, with 7 bases left between them. The CDR3 here is CASSLGYSSYNEQFF. CDR3 bases: TGTGCCAGCAGCTTAGGATATAGCTCCTACAATGAGCAGTTCTTC.

Only one count was recorded for this clone. The gene calls are TRBV2 and TRBJ2-3; 7 bases match TRBD2. This CDR3 region has 15 residues. The V gene end was trimmed by 4 bases and the J gene end by 8 bases; junction bases not matched to a gene: 12. The V gene's germline CDR1 is SNHLY and CDR2 FYNNEI. CDR3 DNA sequence: TGTGCCAGCAGTGGGACTAGTGGCATGGGGGGTACGCAGTATTTT. This gives the protein CASSGTSGMGGTQYF.

The chain has TRBV20-1 and TRBJ2-3, with 7 nucleotides matching TRBD2. This CDR3 spans 14 amino acids. The V gene's germline CDR1 is DFQATT and CDR2 SNEGSKA (reference sequence). Germline trimming cut 3 bases from V and 1 base from J; bases unmatched to any gene: 4. The CDR3 is CSASWAGGTDTQYF. The CDR3 DNA is TGCAGTGCTAGTTGGGCGGGGGGCACAGATACGCAGTATTTT.

This chain links TRBV5-8 with TRBJ1-5; D is perhaps TRBD1 (5 bases). V lost 0 bases and J lost 1, with 5 bases in between. CDR1 is SGHTS, CDR2 YDEGEE, per germline. The CDR3 contains 14 residues. The CDR3 nucleotides read TGTGCCAGCAGCTTGGGACAGAGCAATCAGCCCCAGCATTTT. Its translation is CASSLGQSNQPQHF.

This clone was recorded once. The chain recombines TRBV9 with TRBJ2-2; 8 bases are a match to TRBD1. The CDR3 length is 14 residues. Trimming cost V 2 bases and J 6 bases; bases outside gene matches: 3. Looked up from germline, CDR1 is SGDLS and CDR2 is YYNGEE. This CDR3 reads CASSVDRAPGELFF. The DNA for the CDR3 is TGTGCCAGCAGCGTGGACAGGGCTCCCGGGGAGCTGTTTTTT.

The chain employs TRBV3-1 (or the pseudogene TRBV3-2) and TRBJ1-1, with TRBD1 matching 7 bases. The CDR3 totals 13 residues. V lost 5 bases to trimming and J lost 5 bases; unmatched junction nucleotides: 5. Germline V lookup: CDR1 LGHDT, CDR2 YNNKEL (reference sequence). The CDR3: CASSLSGGTEAFF. CDR3 DNA: TGTGCCAGCAGCTTATCAGGGGGGACTGAAGCTTTCTTT.

The chain has TRBV4-2 and TRBJ1-2, with D possibly matching TRBD1 (5 bases). Germline assignment: CDR1 LGHNA and CDR2 YNFKEQ. The germline V and J ends were trimmed by 1 base and 8 bases, with 17 bases remaining between them. The CDR3 is made up of 15 amino acids. This CDR3 reads CASSQVGGGASGYTF. The CDR3 nucleotides are TGTGCCAGCAGCCAAGTCGGTGGCGGGGCTAGCGGCTACACCTTC.

Only a few counts were recorded for this clone. J is TRBJ2-5 and V is TRBV5-1; 9 bases fit TRBD2. Germline-derived CDR1 and CDR2 are SGHRS and YFSETQ. This CDR3 is built from 16 residues. V shed 0 bases and J 0 bases; nucleotides not matched to a gene: 3. This CDR3 reads CASSLGPSGDQETQYF. CDR3 sequence (DNA): TGCGCCAGCAGCTTGGGTCCTAGCGGGGACCAAGAGACCCAGTACTTC.

This clone has just a few counts. The chain employs TRBV7-2 and TRBJ2-3; TRBD2 agrees at 12 bases. Trimming cost V 5 bases and J 4 bases; bases outside gene matches: 13. Germline V lookup: CDR1 SGHTA, CDR2 FQGNSA. The CDR3 contains 18 residues. The CDR3 spells CASSPKWGTSGPADTQYF. The CDR3 DNA sequence: TGTGCCAGCAGCCCCAAGTGGGGGACTAGCGGGCCTGCAGATACGCAGTATTTT.